The 32 T cell receptor beta chains listed next were all sequenced from one sample in a study of T cells expressing NK-cell markers. TCRdb re-called the 5' RACE reads and gives one entry per CDR3 protein, without DNA. The sample's table shows about 550,000 distinct CDR3 sequences. Sequences were obtained from blood T cells: a sorted CD56 or NKG2C T cell subset, CD4+ or CD8+ T cells, or bulk PBMC T cells (not recorded which). Receptor source: a man aged 18 to 30 in good health.

This sequence joins TRBV7-2 and TRBJ1-5; absent DNA, TCRdb's TRBD1 call cannot be checked. Germline V lookup: CDR1 SGHTA, CDR2 FQGNSA. There are 15 residues in the CDR3. The CDR3 spells CASSLVLGGNQPQHF.

The V and J genes are TRBV20-1 and TRBJ2-5. Germline lookup yields CDR1 DFQATT and CDR2 SNEGSKA (reference sequence). The CDR3 spans 13 residues. CDR3 region: CSARQVFDETQYF.

The V gene is TRBV7-8, the J gene TRBJ2-1; there is no DNA to check the TCRdb D call of TRBD1. The CDR3 runs to 12 residues. Germline values: CDR1 SGHVS, CDR2 FQNEAQ. CDR3 region: CASSSPGWELVF.

This chain uses TRBV7-2 with TRBJ1-5; TCRdb's D call of TRBD1 is untestable without DNA. Germline CDR1 reads SGHTA; CDR2 reads FQGNSA. The CDR3 has 13 residues. This CDR3 reads CASAPGLNQPQHF.

The chain joins TRBV4-3 to TRBJ2-7; TCRdb reports TRBD2, a call that lacks DNA to check it against. CDR3 length equals 16 residues. Germline assignment: CDR1 LGHNA and CDR2 YSLEER. The CDR3 reads CASSQDGDSGEREQYF.

V usage is TRBV20-1 and J usage is TRBJ1-5; the TCRdb D gene call, TRBD1, has no DNA to confirm it. CDR1 is DFQATT and CDR2 is SNEGSKA in the germline V gene (reference sequence). The CDR3 loop spans 18 amino acids. This CDR3 is CSADTEGQGLYSNQPQHF.

The chain employs TRBV4-2 and TRBJ1-1. CDR3 length: 14 residues. Germline-derived CDR1 and CDR2 are LGHNA and YNFKEQ. CDR3 sequence: CASSPPTLDTEAFF.

The chain is built from TRBV20-1 and TRBJ2-3; TCRdb calls TRBD2, which cannot be checked without DNA. This CDR3 has 14 residues. Looked up from germline, CDR1 is DFQATT and CDR2 is SNEGSKA (reference sequence). CDR3 residues: CSATGTRVMDTQYF.

This chain connects TRBV4-1 to TRBJ2-1; TCRdb's D call, TRBD2, is unchecked because there is no DNA. The CDR3 is 16 amino acids. Germline values: CDR1 MGHRA, CDR2 YSYEKL. This chain's CDR3 is CASSHLSSGPYNEQFF.

The chain combines TRBV9 with TRBJ2-7. This CDR3 contains 14 residues. The germline V gene encodes CDR1 SGDLS and CDR2 YYNGEE. The CDR3 protein is CASSPGPLAYEQYF.

The rearrangement links TRBV12-3 or TRBV12-4 to TRBJ1-2; no DNA is available, so the TRBD1 call from TCRdb remains unchecked. CDR3 length: 13 amino acids. CDR3 region: CAIRGLGDYGYTF.

The chain combines TRBV27 with TRBJ2-7; the D call from TCRdb, TRBD1, cannot be confirmed without DNA. The CDR3 has 15 amino acids. CDR1 is MNHEY and CDR2 is SMNVEV in the germline V gene (reference sequence). The chain's CDR3 is CASSRPGTRDNEQYF.

The chain links TRBV4-3 to TRBJ2-1. Looked up from germline, CDR1 is LGHNA and CDR2 is YSLEER. CDR3 size: 17 residues. The CDR3 loop reads CASSQELWVNSYNEQFF.

This chain connects TRBV24-1 to TRBJ2-3; the TCRdb call, TRBD1, lacks DNA for checking. Germline loops: CDR1 KGHDR, CDR2 SFDVKD. The CDR3 consists of 17 residues. CDR3 amino acids: CATSDPGQPYSTDTQYF.

This chain links TRBV5-1 with TRBJ2-1; with no DNA, the TCRdb D assignment of TRBD1 cannot be verified. The CDR3 covers 15 residues. Germline loops: CDR1 SGHRS, CDR2 YFSETQ. CDR3 protein: CASRSGTGRSNEQFF.

The chain employs TRBV2 and TRBJ2-4. Germline CDR1 reads SNHLY; CDR2 reads FYNNEI. The CDR3 sequence is 14 residues long. The CDR3 protein is CASSNPTDWDIQYF.

The J gene is TRBJ2-3, the V gene TRBV6-6; TCRdb selects TRBD1, and the lack of DNA leaves this call unchecked. There are 13 residues in the CDR3. CDR1 MNHNY and CDR2 SVGAGI come from the germline V gene (reference sequence). This chain's CDR3 is CASSYVTGGAQYF.

The genes are TRBV7-9 and TRBJ2-5. There are 14 residues in the CDR3. Germline V gene sequence: CDR1 SEHNR, CDR2 FQNEAQ (reference sequence). The CDR3 reads CASSLGGGVETQYF.

This chain connects TRBV7-9 to TRBJ1-1. The germline CDR1 and CDR2 sequences are SEHNR and FQNEAQ (reference sequence). The CDR3 runs 14 residues. CDR3 residues: CASSFSDRNTEAFF.

This chain links TRBV6-5 with TRBJ2-3; TCRdb proposes TRBD2, but this gene call is untestable without DNA. CDR3 length: 16 amino acids. From germline, CDR1 is MNHEY and CDR2 SVGAGI. The CDR3: CASRTRRVRTTDTQYF.

CDR3 residues: CASSLAAFVYGELFF. The chain uses TRBV7-2 and TRBJ2-2. CDR3 length equals 15 residues. Germline V gene sequence: CDR1 SGHTA, CDR2 FQGNSA. Looking up the rest from reference TRBV7-2 and TRBJ2-2 gives the full variable domain: GAGVSQSPSNKVTEKGKDVELRCDPISGHTALYWYRQSLGQGLEFLIYFQGNSAPDKSGLPSDRFSAERTGGSVSTLTIQRTQQEDSAVYLCASSLAAFVYGELFFGEGSRLTVL.

The rearrangement uses TRBV29-1 and TRBJ2-2. This CDR3 has 13 amino acids. Looked up from germline, CDR1 is SQVTM and CDR2 is ANQGSEA. CDR3 amino acids: CSVASRYTGELFF.

V gene TRBV29-1 combines with J gene TRBJ2-5; TCRdb lists TRBD1, though no DNA is available to test this call. The CDR3 has 17 residues. Germline lookup yields CDR1 SQVTM and CDR2 ANQGSEA. CDR3 loop: CSVEDPTWTGLQETQYF.

The chain is built from TRBV28 and TRBJ1-1; TCRdb returns TRBD1, unconfirmable since there is no DNA. This CDR3 spans 14 amino acids. The germline V gene has CDR1 MDHEN and CDR2 SYDVKM. CDR3 amino acids: CASSPPDRNTEAFF.

The genes are TRBV28 and TRBJ2-3; TCRdb selects TRBD2, and the lack of DNA leaves this call unchecked. The CDR3 sequence is 14 residues long. Germline loops: CDR1 MDHEN, CDR2 SYDVKM. The CDR3 sequence is CASTPAGFRDTQYF.

The chain has TRBV6-5 and TRBJ2-3; TCRdb gives TRBD1 as the D gene, but with no DNA this cannot be confirmed. Germline V gives CDR1 MNHEY, CDR2 SVGAGI. The CDR3 covers 14 residues. The CDR3: CASSLQGTADTQYF.

The rearrangement joins TRBV5-6 to TRBJ1-1. Germline V gives CDR1 SGHDT, CDR2 YYEEEE. The CDR3 is made up of 13 amino acids. The CDR3 loop reads CASRWRGRTEAFF.

The chain combines TRBV15 with TRBJ2-1. The germline V gene has CDR1 LNHNV and CDR2 YYDKDF (reference sequence). The CDR3 runs 14 residues. This CDR3 reads CATSRGRVSSEQFF.

The CDR3 sequence: CASSLISGVGNTEAFF. The chain links TRBV12-3 or TRBV12-4 to TRBJ1-1; TCRdb's D gene call, TRBD1, goes unchecked for lack of DNA. The CDR3 length is 16 residues.

V and J are TRBV5-1 and TRBJ2-3; TCRdb reports TRBD2, a call that lacks DNA to check it against. The CDR3 sequence is 17 residues long. Per germline, CDR1 SGHRS and CDR2 YFSETQ. CDR3 in amino acids: CASSLVATSGSTDTQYF. Full variable domain (missing parts from reference TRBV5-1 and TRBJ2-3): KAGVTQTPRYLIKTRGQQVTLSCSPISGHRSVSWYQQTPGQGLQFLFEYFSETQRNKGNFPGRFSGRQFSNSRSEMNVSTLELGDSALYLCASSLVATSGSTDTQYFGPGTRLTVL.

The chain uses TRBV9 and TRBJ2-1. CDR3 size: 14 residues. Germline V CDR1 and CDR2: SGDLS, YYNGEE. The chain's CDR3 is CASSVATGRGEQFF.

The chain has TRBV12-3 or TRBV12-4 and TRBJ1-5; lacking DNA, the TRBD1 call made by TCRdb goes unchecked. CDR3 size: 13 residues. CDR3 sequence: CASSARVGQPQHF.